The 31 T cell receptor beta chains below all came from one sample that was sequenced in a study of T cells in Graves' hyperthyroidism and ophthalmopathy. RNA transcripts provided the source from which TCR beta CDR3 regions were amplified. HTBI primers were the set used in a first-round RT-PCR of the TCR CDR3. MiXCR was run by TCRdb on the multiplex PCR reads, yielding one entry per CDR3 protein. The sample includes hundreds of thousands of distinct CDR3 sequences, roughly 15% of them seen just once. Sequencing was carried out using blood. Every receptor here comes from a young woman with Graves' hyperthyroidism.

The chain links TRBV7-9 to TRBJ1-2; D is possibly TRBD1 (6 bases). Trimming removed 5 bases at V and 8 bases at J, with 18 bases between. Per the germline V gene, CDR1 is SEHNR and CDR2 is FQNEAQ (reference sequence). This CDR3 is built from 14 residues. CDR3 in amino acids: CASSRPQGLGGYTF. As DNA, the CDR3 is TGTGCCAGCAGCCGACCACAGGGATTGGGGGGCTACACCTTC. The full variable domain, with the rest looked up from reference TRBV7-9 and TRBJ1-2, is DTGVSQNPRHKITKRGQNVTFRCDPISEHNRLYWYRQTLGQGPEFLTYFQNEAQLEKSRLLSDRFSAERPKGSFSTLEIQRTEQGDSAMYLCASSRPQGLGGYTFGSGTRLTVV.

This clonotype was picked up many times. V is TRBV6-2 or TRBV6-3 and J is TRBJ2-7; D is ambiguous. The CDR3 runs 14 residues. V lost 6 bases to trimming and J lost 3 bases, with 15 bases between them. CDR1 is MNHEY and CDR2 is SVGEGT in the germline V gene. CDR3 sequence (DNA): TGTGCCAGCAGCCCCCGAAACCCCTACTACGAGCAGTACTTC. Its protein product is CASSPRNPYYEQYF.

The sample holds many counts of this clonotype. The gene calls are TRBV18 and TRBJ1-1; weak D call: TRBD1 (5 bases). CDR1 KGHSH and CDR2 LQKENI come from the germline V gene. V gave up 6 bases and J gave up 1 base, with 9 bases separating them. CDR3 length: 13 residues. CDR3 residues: CASSGGTNTEAFF. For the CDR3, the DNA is TGTGCCAGCTCTGGGGGAACGAACACTGAAGCTTTCTTT.

Written as DNA, the CDR3 is TGTGCCTGGGGGGACAGGGTCGAGCAGTACTTC. This translates into CAWGDRVEQYF. The chain links TRBV30 to TRBJ2-7; 9 positions agree with TRBD1. CDR1 GTSNPN and CDR2 SVGIG come from the germline V gene (reference sequence). With V trimmed by 5 bases and J by 6 bases, 2 bases remained unmatched. This CDR3 has 11 residues.

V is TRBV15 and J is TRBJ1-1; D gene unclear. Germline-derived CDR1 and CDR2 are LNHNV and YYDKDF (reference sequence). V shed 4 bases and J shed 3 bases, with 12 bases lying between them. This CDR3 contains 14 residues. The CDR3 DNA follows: TGTGCCACCAGCAACGGCGGCACGGACACTGAAGCTTTCTTT. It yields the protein CATSNGGTDTEAFF.

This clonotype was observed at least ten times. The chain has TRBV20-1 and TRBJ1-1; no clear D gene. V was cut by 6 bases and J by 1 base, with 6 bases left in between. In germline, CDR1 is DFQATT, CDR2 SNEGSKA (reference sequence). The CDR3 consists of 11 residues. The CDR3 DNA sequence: TGCAGTGCACTAGAGAACACTGAAGCTTTCTTT. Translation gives CSALENTEAFF.

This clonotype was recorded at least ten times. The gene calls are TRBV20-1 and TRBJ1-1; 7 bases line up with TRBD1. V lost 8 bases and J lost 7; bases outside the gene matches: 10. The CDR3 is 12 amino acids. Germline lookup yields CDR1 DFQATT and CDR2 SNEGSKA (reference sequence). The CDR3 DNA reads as TGCAGTACGTACAGAGGGGGCCATGAAGCTTTCTTT. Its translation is CSTYRGGHEAFF.

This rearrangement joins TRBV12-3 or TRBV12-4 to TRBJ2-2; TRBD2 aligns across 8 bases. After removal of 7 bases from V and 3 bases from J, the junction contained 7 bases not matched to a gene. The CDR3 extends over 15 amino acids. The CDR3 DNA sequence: TGTGCCAGCATCGGGACTAGTGTGGACACCGGGGAGCTGTTTTTT. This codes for CASIGTSVDTGELFF.

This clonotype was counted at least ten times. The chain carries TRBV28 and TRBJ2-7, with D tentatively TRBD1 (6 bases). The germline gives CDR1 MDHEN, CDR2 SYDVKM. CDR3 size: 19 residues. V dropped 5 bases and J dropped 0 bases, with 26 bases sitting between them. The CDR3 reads CASSPQAHLQGISSYEQYF. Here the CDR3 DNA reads TGTGCCAGCAGTCCCCAAGCCCACCTCCAGGGGATCAGCTCCTACGAGCAGTACTTC.

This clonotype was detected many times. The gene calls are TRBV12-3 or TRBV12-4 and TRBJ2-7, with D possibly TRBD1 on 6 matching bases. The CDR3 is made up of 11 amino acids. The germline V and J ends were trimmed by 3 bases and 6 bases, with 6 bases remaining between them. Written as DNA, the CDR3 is TGTGCCAGCAGTTTGGGGGCCGAGCAGTACTTC. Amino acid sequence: CASSLGAEQYF.

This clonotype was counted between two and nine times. CDR3 nucleotide sequence: TGCGCCAGCAGCCGCGGGACGGCCAACTATGGCTACACCTTC. Translating it yields CASSRGTANYGYTF. V and J are TRBV4-1 and TRBJ1-2; D is possibly TRBD1 (5 bases). This CDR3 spans 14 amino acids. Trimming left V 4 bases short and J 2 bases short, with 11 bases between. Germline V gene sequence: CDR1 MGHRA, CDR2 YSYEKL.

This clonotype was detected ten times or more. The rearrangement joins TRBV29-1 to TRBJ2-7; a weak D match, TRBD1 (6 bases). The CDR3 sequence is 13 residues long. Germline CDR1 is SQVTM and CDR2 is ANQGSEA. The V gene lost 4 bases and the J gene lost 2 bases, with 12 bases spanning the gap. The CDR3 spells CSVAGTNPYEQYF. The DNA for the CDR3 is TGCAGCGTTGCCGGGACAAACCCCTACGAGCAGTACTTC.

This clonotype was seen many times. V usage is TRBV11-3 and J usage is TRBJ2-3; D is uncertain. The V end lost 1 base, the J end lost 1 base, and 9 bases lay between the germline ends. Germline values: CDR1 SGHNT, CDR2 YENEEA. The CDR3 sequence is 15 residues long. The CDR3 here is CASSLGMVRTDTQYF. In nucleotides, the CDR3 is TGTGCCAGCAGCTTAGGAATGGTCCGCACAGATACGCAGTATTTT.

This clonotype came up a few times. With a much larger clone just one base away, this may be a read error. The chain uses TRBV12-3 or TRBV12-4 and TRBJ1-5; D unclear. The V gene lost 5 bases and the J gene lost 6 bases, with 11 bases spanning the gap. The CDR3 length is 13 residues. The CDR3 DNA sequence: TGTGCCAGCAGTAAAAAGGACGGTCAGCCCCAGCATTTT. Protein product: CASSKKDGQPQHF.

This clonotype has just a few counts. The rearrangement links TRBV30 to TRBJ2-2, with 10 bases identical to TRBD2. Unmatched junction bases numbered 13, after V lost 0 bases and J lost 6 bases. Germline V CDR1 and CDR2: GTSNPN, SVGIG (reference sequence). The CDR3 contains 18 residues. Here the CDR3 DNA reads TGTGCCTGGAGTGTACGTGCTAGCGGGAGACCGGGCTCCGGGGAGCTGTTTTTT. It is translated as CAWSVRASGRPGSGELFF.

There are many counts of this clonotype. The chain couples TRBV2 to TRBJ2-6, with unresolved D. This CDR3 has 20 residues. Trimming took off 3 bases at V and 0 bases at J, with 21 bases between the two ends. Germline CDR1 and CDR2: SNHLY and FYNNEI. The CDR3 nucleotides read TGTGCCAGCAGTGATAAACGGATGGGCGTATGGGACTCTGGGGCCAACGTCCTGACTTTC. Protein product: CASSDKRMGVWDSGANVLTF.

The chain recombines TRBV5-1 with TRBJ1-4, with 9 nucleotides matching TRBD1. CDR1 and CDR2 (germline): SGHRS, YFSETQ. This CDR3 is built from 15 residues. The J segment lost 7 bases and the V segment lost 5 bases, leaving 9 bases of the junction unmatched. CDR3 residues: CASRFSTGGSEKLFF. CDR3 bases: TGCGCCAGCAGGTTTTCCACAGGGGGCAGTGAAAAACTGTTTTTT.

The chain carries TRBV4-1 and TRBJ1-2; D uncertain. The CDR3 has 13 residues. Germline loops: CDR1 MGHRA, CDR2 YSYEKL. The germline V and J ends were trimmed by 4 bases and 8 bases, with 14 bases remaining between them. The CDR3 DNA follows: TGCGCCAGCAGCCCCCTAGGCGGTGACGGCTACACCTTC. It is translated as CASSPLGGDGYTF.

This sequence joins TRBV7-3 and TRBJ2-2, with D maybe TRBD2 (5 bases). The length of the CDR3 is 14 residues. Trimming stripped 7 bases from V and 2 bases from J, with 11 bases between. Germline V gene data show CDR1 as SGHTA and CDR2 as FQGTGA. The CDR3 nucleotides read TGTGCCAGCACCATCGGACTTAACACCGGGGAGCTGTTTTTT. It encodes CASTIGLNTGELFF.

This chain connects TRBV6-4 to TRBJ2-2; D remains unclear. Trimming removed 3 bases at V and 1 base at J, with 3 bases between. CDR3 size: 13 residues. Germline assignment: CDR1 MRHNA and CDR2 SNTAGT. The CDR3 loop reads CASSEKNTGELFF. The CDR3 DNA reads TGTGCCAGCAGTGAAAAGAACACCGGGGAGCTGTTTTTT.

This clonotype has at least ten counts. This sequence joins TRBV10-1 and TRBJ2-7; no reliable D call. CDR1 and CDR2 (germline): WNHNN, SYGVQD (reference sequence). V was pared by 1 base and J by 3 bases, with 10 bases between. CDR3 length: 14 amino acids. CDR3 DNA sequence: TGCGCCAGCAGTGAGTATATTAGTTACTACGAGCAGTACTTC. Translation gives CASSEYISYYEQYF.

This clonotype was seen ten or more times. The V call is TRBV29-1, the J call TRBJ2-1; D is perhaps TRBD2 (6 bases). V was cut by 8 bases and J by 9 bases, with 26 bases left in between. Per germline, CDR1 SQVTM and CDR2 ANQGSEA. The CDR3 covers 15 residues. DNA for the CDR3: TGCAGCTTCCTAAAGGGACTCCACCACAGTGGTGAGCAGTTCTTC. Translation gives CSFLKGLHHSGEQFF.

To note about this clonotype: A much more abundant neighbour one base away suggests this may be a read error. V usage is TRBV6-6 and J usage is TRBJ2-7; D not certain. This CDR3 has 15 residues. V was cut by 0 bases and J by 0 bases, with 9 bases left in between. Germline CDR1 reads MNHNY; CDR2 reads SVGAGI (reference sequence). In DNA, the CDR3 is TGTGCCAGCAGTTACTCGCACCCGCCCTCCTACGAGCAGTACTTC. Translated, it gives CASSYSHPPSYEQYF.

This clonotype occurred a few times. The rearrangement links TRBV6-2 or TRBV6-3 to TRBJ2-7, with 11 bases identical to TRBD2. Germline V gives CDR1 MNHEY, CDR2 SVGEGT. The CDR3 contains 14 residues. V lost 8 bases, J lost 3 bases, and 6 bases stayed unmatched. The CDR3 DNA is TGTGCCAGCGGGAGACTAGCGGGAAGCTACGAGCAGTACTTC. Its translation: CASGRLAGSYEQYF.

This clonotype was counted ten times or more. CDR3 in amino acids: CASSPVVLLAARNNEQFF. In DNA form, the CDR3 reads TGTGCCAGCAGCCCCGTCGTGTTGCTAGCGGCTAGGAACAATGAGCAGTTCTTC. The chain links TRBV28 to TRBJ2-1, with 7 bases matching TRBD2. CDR3 length: 18 amino acids. Germline CDR1 MDHEN, CDR2 SYDVKM. The trim removed 6 bases at V and 5 bases at J, leaving 19 bases unmatched.

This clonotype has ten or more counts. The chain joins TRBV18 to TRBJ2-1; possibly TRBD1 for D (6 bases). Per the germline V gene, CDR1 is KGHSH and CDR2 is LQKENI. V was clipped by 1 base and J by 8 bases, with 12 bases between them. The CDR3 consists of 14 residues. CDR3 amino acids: CASSPRQGMYEQFF. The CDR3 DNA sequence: TGTGCCAGCTCACCACGGCAGGGGATGTATGAGCAGTTCTTC.

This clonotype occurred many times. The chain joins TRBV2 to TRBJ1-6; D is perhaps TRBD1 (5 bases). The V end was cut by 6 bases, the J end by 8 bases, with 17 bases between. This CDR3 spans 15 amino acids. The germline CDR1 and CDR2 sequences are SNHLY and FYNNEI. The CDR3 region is CASSLEKGSHSPLHF. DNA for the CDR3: TGTGCCAGCAGCCTAGAAAAGGGGTCGCATTCACCCCTCCACTTT. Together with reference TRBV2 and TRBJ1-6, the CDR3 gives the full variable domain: EPEVTQTPSHQVTQMGQEVILRCVPISNHLYFYWYRQILGQKVEFLVSFYNNEISEKSEIFDDQFSVERPDGSNFTLKIRSTKLEDSAMYFCASSLEKGSHSPLHFGNGTRLTVT.

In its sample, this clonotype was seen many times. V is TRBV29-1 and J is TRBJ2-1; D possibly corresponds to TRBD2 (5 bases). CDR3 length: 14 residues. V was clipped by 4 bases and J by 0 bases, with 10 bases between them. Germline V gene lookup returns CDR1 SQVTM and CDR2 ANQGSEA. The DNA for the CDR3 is TGCAGCGTTGTTAGGAGGAGCTCCTACAATGAGCAGTTCTTC. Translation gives CSVVRRSSYNEQFF.

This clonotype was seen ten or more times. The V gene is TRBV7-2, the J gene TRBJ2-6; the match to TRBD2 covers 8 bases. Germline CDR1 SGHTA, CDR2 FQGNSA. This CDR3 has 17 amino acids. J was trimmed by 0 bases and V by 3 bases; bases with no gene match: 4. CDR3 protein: CASSFNAGGSGANVLTF. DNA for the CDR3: TGTGCCAGCAGCTTTAATGCGGGGGGCTCTGGGGCCAACGTCCTGACTTTC. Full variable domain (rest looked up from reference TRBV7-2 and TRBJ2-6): GAGVSQSPSNKVTEKGKDVELRCDPISGHTALYWYRQSLGQGLEFLIYFQGNSAPDKSGLPSDRFSAERTGGSVSTLTIQRTQQEDSAVYLCASSFNAGGSGANVLTFGAGSRLTVL.

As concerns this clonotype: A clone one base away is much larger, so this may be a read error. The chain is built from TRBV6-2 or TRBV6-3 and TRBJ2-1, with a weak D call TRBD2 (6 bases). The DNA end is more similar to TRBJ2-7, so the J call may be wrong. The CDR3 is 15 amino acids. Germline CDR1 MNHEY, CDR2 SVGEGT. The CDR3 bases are TGTGCCAGCAGACAATGGACTAACCCCTACAATGAGCAGTACTTC. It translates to CASRQWTNPYNEQYF.

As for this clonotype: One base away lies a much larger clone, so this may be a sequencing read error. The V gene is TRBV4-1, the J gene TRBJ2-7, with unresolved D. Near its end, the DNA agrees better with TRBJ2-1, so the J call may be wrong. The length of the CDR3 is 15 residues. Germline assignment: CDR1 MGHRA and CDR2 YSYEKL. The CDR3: CASSQESPPSYEQFF. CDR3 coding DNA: TGCGCCAGCAGCCAAGAAAGCCCGCCTTCCTACGAGCAGTTCTTC.